The 23 T cell receptor beta chains below all came from one sample that was sequenced in a study of T cell changes during pregnancy in multiple sclerosis. Sequenced by immunoSEQ multiplex PCR; TCRdb stores in-frame clones only, minus some. This table holds 95,000 to 150,000 clones, approximately 94% found once. The material was peripheral blood, obtained before pregnancy. Source of these receptors: a female donor with multiple sclerosis, enrolled in a pregnancy study.

This sequence joins TRBV18 and TRBJ1-5; D uncertain. CDR3 length: 14 amino acids. Germline V gene sequence: CDR1 KGHSH, CDR2 LQKENI. V was cut by 4 bases and J by 3 bases, with 10 bases left in between. CDR3 residues: CASSQGGSNQPQHF. CDR3 coding DNA: TGTGCCAGCTCACAGGGAGGTTCCAATCAGCCCCAGCATTTT.

The chain employs TRBV5-6 and TRBJ2-1; D is unresolved. Germline V gene data show CDR1 as SGHDT and CDR2 as YYEEEE. The CDR3 sequence is 15 residues long. V lost 0 bases, J lost 5 bases, and 12 bases lay in between. As DNA, the CDR3 is TGTGCCAGCAGCTTGGGGCAAATACCAGACAATGAGCAGTTCTTC. Amino acid sequence: CASSLGQIPDNEQFF.

The chain links TRBV10-1 to TRBJ2-5; no reliable D call. Trimming removed 6 bases at V and 4 bases at J, with 18 bases between. This CDR3 has 15 residues. The V gene's germline CDR1 is WNHNN and CDR2 SYGVQD (reference sequence). DNA of the CDR3: TGCGCCAGCAGCCGTGGGCTGCGTGAAGTAGAGACCCAGTACTTC. Translating it yields CASSRGLREVETQYF.

In nucleotides, the CDR3 is TGTGCCAGCAGCCAAGATGGGGGACTAGCGGGACTCTACGAGCAGTACTTC. Residues: CASSQDGGLAGLYEQYF. The rearrangement uses TRBV14 and TRBJ2-7; 13 bases line up with TRBD2. The junction had 5 bases not matched to a gene; V was cut back by 0 bases and J by 3 bases. This CDR3 has 17 residues. CDR1 is SGHDN, CDR2 FVKESK, per germline.

The chain is built from TRBV6-1 and TRBJ1-5, with TRBD1 matching 8 bases. The junction had 9 bases not matched to a gene; V was cut back by 4 bases and J by 1 base. The CDR3 spans 17 residues. Germline values: CDR1 MNHNS, CDR2 SASEGT. CDR3 DNA sequence: TGTGCCAGCAGTGGCTATCGACAGGGGTCGAGCAATCAGCCCCAGCATTTT. Translating it yields CASSGYRQGSSNQPQHF.

V and J are TRBV28 and TRBJ2-7; 7 nucleotides match TRBD2. Germline V gives CDR1 MDHEN, CDR2 SYDVKM. The CDR3 sequence is 19 residues long. The J segment lost 0 bases and the V segment lost 6 bases, leaving 20 bases of the junction unmatched. The CDR3 region is CASSLPWGSGADLSYEQYF. The DNA for the CDR3 is TGTGCCAGCAGCCTACCCTGGGGAAGCGGGGCCGACCTCTCCTACGAGCAGTACTTC.

The V and J genes are TRBV11-2 and TRBJ1-2; 7 bases are shared with TRBD1. Germline-derived CDR1 and CDR2 are SGHAT and FQNNGV. V shed 5 bases, J shed 2 bases, and the junction held 8 bases outside the gene matches. This CDR3 comprises 15 residues. This chain's CDR3 is CASSRRGDANYGYTF. CDR3 in DNA: TGTGCCAGCAGCCGCAGGGGGGACGCCAACTATGGCTACACCTTC.

This clone has a single count. The chain recombines TRBV18 with TRBJ2-5; 13 positions match TRBD2. Germline V gene data show CDR1 as KGHSH and CDR2 as LQKENI. V was clipped by 3 bases and J by 1 base; unmatched bases: 5. The CDR3 spans 17 residues. The CDR3, as DNA: TGTGCCAGCTCACCCGGGACTAGCGGGGCATCCCAAGAGACCCAGTACTTC. Its protein product is CASSPGTSGASQETQYF. Looking up the rest from reference TRBV18 and TRBJ2-5 gives the full variable domain: NAGVMQNPRHLVRRRGQEARLRCSPMKGHSHVYWYRQLPEEGLKFMVYLQKENIIDESGMPKERFSAEFPKEGPSILRIQQVVRGDSAAYFCASSPGTSGASQETQYFGPGTRLLVL.

This chain links TRBV5-1 with TRBJ2-7; TRBD2 matches 11 bases. Trimming at V came to 0 bases and at J to 6 bases, leaving 5 bases not matched to a gene. Germline values: CDR1 SGHRS, CDR2 YFSETQ. The CDR3 loop spans 15 amino acids. The CDR3 coding sequence is TGCGCCAGCAGCTTGGGGAGCGGGACTAGCGGCGAGCAGTACTTC. This translates into CASSLGSGTSGEQYF.

The V call is TRBV18, the J call TRBJ1-5; TRBD1 aligns across 7 bases. This CDR3 spans 14 amino acids. V lost 6 bases, J lost 3 bases, and 5 bases stayed unmatched. Germline assignment: CDR1 KGHSH and CDR2 LQKENI. The CDR3 nucleotides are TGTGCCAGCTCCCCAACAGGGGTCAATCAGCCCCAGCATTTT. Its translation is CASSPTGVNQPQHF.

The chain links TRBV2 to TRBJ2-7; D possibly corresponds to TRBD2 (5 bases). This CDR3 has 16 residues. Germline V lookup: CDR1 SNHLY, CDR2 FYNNEI. Between the trimmed V and J ends, which lost 4 bases and 5 bases, there was a span of 21 bases. CDR3 residues: CASSVEASQYPDEQYF. CDR3 in DNA: TGTGCCAGCAGTGTGGAGGCCAGTCAGTACCCCGACGAGCAGTACTTC.

V usage is TRBV9 and J usage is TRBJ1-1, with a weak D call TRBD1 (6 bases). The germline gives CDR1 SGDLS, CDR2 YYNGEE. V lost 4 bases to trimming and J lost 1 base, with 14 bases between them. The CDR3 extends over 15 amino acids. The CDR3 loop is CASSRLRQENTEAFF. In DNA form, the CDR3 reads TGTGCCAGCAGCCGGTTGAGACAGGAGAACACTGAAGCTTTCTTT.

The CDR3 reads CASSPENMNTEAFF. In nucleotides, the CDR3 is TGTGCCAGCAGCCCGGAGAACATGAACACTGAAGCTTTCTTT. J is TRBJ1-1 and V is TRBV7-9; D is undetermined. CDR3 length equals 14 residues. V was pared by 5 bases and J by 0 bases, with 10 bases between. CDR1 is SEHNR, CDR2 FQNEAQ, per germline (reference sequence).

V and J are TRBV10-3 and TRBJ1-1; 8 bases line up with TRBD1. The germline gives CDR1 ENHRY, CDR2 SYGVKD. The CDR3 is 12 amino acids. After removal of 6 bases from V and 7 bases from J, the junction contained 4 bases not matched to a gene. For the CDR3, the DNA is TGTGCCATCAGAGGAGACAGGGGTGAAGCTTTCTTT. Protein sequence: CAIRGDRGEAFF.

This clone showed up just once. This sequence joins TRBV19 and TRBJ1-2, with 7 bases fitting TRBD1. Trimming at V came to 2 bases and at J to 5 bases, leaving 8 bases not matched to a gene. This CDR3 has 15 residues. Germline V gene lookup returns CDR1 LNHDA and CDR2 SQIVND (reference sequence). The CDR3 bases are TGTGCCAGTAGTATAAGGGAGAACAGGGGTTATGGCTACACCTTC. This translates into CASSIRENRGYGYTF.

The genes are TRBV27 and TRBJ2-1; D possibly corresponds to TRBD2 (7 bases). Deletions cut 6 bases from V and 5 bases from J, with 17 bases between. Germline CDR1 and CDR2: MNHEY and SMNVEV (reference sequence). CDR3 length: 15 residues. This CDR3 is CASSPGRGGNNEQFF. As DNA, the CDR3 is TGTGCCAGCAGCCCTGGTAGGGGGGGAAACAATGAGCAGTTCTTC.

The rearrangement joins TRBV18 to TRBJ2-3, with a weak D call TRBD1 (5 bases). The CDR3 sequence is 13 residues long. The germline gives CDR1 KGHSH, CDR2 LQKENI. V was cut by 1 base and J by 5 bases, with 7 bases left in between. For the CDR3, the DNA is TGTGCCAGCTCACCACGGGGCGGAGATACGCAGTATTTT. This encodes CASSPRGGDTQYF.

The CDR3 is CASSIGQGADTGELFF. The CDR3 nucleotides are TGTGCCAGTAGTATCGGGCAGGGGGCGGACACCGGGGAGCTGTTTTTT. The chain employs TRBV19 and TRBJ2-2; 8 nucleotides align to TRBD1. The CDR3 contains 16 residues. Trimming removed 3 bases from V and 3 bases from J; junction bases left unmatched: 6. Looked up from germline, CDR1 is LNHDA and CDR2 is SQIVND (reference sequence).

This sequence joins TRBV19 and TRBJ2-3; no reliable D call. The CDR3 loop spans 17 amino acids. V lost 0 bases, J lost 0 bases, and 13 bases lay in between. The germline gives CDR1 LNHDA, CDR2 SQIVND (reference sequence). CDR3 in DNA: TGTGCCAGTAGTATAGATCTATACGGCAGGAGCACAGATACGCAGTATTTT. It codes for CASSIDLYGRSTDTQYF.

The genes are TRBV5-5 and TRBJ1-2; 10 bases agree with TRBD1. V trimming: 0 bases; J trimming: 8 bases; junction bases outside the gene matches: 4. Germline CDR1 reads SGHKS; CDR2 reads YYEKEE (reference sequence). CDR3 length: 14 amino acids. This CDR3 is CASSLGMGQGGYTF. The CDR3 coding sequence is TGTGCCAGCAGCTTGGGAATGGGACAGGGGGGCTACACCTTC. Combining the CDR3 with reference TRBV5-5 and TRBJ1-2 gives the whole variable domain DAGVTQSPTHLIKTRGQQVTLRCSPISGHKSVSWYQQVLGQGPQFIFQYYEKEERGRGNFPDRFSARQFPNYSSELNVNALLLGDSALYLCASSLGMGQGGYTFGSGTRLTVV.

The gene calls are TRBV19 and TRBJ1-2; D perhaps matches TRBD1 (6 bases). This CDR3 region has 14 residues. CDR1 is LNHDA, CDR2 SQIVND, per germline (reference sequence). V gave up 7 bases and J gave up 8 bases, with 20 bases separating them. CDR3 coding DNA: TGTGCCAGTACCCCTTCCTACAGGGTTGGGGGCTACACCTTC. Protein product: CASTPSYRVGGYTF.

V and J are TRBV11-3 and TRBJ2-7; 8 bases match TRBD2. Germline trimming cut 6 bases from V and 3 bases from J; bases unmatched to any gene: 4. Germline V gene data show CDR1 as SGHNT and CDR2 as YENEEA. CDR3 length: 13 amino acids. CDR3 amino acids: CASSFSGIYEQYF. As DNA, the CDR3 is TGTGCCAGCAGTTTTAGCGGGATCTACGAGCAGTACTTC.

The chain recombines TRBV11-2 with TRBJ2-7, with a possible D match to TRBD2 (5 bases). Trimming took off 1 base at V and 5 bases at J, with 15 bases between the two ends. The CDR3 is 15 residues long. Germline V lookup: CDR1 SGHAT, CDR2 FQNNGV. The CDR3 loop reads CASSLGSGVGHEQYF. The CDR3 DNA follows: TGTGCCAGCAGCTTAGGGTCCGGGGTTGGCCACGAGCAGTACTTC. Complete variable domain (other parts from reference TRBV11-2 and TRBJ2-7): EAGVAQSPRYKIIEKRQSVAFWCNPISGHATLYWYQQILGQGPKLLIQFQNNGVVDDSQLPKDRFSAERLKGVDSTLKIQPAKLEDSAVYLCASSLGSGVGHEQYFGPGTRLTVT.